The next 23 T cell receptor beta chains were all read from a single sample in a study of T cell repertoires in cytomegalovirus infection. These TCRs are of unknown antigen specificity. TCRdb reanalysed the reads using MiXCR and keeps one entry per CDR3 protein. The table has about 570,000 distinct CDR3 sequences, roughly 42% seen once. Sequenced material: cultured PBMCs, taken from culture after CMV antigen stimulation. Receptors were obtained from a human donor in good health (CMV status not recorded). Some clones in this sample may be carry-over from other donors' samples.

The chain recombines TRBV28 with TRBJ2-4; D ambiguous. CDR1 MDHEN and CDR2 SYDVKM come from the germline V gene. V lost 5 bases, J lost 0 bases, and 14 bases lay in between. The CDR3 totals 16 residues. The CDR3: CASSPAHTLAKNIQYF. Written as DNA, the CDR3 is TGTGCCAGCAGTCCCGCACACACTCTAGCCAAAAACATTCAGTACTTC. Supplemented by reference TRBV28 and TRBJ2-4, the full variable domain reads DVKVTQSSRYLVKRTGEKVFLECVQDMDHENMFWYRQDPGLGLRLIYFSYDVKMKEKGDIPEGYSVSREKKERFSLILESASTNQTSMYLCASSPAHTLAKNIQYFGAGTRLSVL.

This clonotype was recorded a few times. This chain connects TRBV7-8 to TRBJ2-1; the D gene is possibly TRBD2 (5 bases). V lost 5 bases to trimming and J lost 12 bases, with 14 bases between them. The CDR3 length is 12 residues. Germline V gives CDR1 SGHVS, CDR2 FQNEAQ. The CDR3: CASSPEGRGQFF. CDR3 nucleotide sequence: TGTGCCAGCAGCCCCGAGGGCCGCGGGCAGTTCTTC.

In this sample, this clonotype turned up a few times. This chain's CDR3 is CASREGGNSNQPQHF. As DNA, the CDR3 is TGTGCCAGCAGGGAGGGGGGCAATAGCAATCAGCCCCAGCATTTT. The chain is built from TRBV12-3 or TRBV12-4 and TRBJ1-5, with a possible D match to TRBD1 (6 bases). Trimming shortened V by 6 bases and J by 0 bases, and 12 bases separated the two germline ends. This CDR3 has 15 residues.

The CDR3 loop is CASSLSVMAGGPNEQFF. DNA of the CDR3: TGTGCCAGCAGCTTATCAGTGATGGCGGGGGGGCCGAATGAGCAGTTCTTC. The chain is built from TRBV7-6 and TRBJ2-1, with 9 bases aligning to TRBD2. Germline CDR1 reads SGHVS; CDR2 reads FNYEAQ. The V segment lost 2 bases and the J segment 7 bases; nucleotides outside the gene matches: 12. The CDR3 runs to 17 residues.

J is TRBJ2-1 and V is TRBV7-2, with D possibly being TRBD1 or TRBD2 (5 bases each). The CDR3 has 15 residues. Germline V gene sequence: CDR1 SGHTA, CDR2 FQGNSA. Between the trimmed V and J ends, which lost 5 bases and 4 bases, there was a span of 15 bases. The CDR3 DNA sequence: TGTGCCAGCAGCCCGAGAGGGGTACTATACAATGAGCAGTTCTTC. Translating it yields CASSPRGVLYNEQFF.

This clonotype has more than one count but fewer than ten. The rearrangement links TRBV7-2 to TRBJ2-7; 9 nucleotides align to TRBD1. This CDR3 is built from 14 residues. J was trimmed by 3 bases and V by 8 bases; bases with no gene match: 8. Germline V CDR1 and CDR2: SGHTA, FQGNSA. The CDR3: CASAEGGQGYEQYF. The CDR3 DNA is TGTGCCAGCGCCGAGGGGGGACAGGGCTACGAGCAGTACTTC.

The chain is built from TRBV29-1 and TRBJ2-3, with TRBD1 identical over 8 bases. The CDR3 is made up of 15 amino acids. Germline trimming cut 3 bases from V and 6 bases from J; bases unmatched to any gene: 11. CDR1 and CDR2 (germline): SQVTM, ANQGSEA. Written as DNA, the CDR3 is TGCAGCGTTGAGGGAGGCAGGGGGCTATTGGATACGCAGTATTTT. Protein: CSVEGGRGLLDTQYF.

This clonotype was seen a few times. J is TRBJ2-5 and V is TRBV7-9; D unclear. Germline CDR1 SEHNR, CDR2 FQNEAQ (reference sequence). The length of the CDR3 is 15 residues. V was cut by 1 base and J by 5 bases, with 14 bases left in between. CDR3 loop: CASSLVDFAQETQYF. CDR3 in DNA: TGTGCCAGCAGCTTAGTTGACTTTGCGCAGGAGACCCAGTACTTC.

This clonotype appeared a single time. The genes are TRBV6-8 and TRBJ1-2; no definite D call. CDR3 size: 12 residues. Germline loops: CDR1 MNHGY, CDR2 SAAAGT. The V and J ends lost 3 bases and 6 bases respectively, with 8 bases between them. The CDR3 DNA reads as TGTGCCAGCAGTTATGCGGGGAATGGCTACACCTTC. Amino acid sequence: CASSYAGNGYTF.

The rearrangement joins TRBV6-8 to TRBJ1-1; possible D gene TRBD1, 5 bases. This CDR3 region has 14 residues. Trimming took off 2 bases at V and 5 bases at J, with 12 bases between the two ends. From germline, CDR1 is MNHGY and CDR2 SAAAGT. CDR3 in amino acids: CASSYGDGATEAFF. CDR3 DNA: TGTGCCAGCAGTTACGGGGACGGGGCAACTGAAGCTTTCTTT.

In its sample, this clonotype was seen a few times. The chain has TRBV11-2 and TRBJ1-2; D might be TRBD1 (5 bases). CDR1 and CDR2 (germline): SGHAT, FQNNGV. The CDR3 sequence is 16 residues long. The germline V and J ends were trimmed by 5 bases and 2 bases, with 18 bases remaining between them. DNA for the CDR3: TGTGCCAGCAGCCCCCTGAGGGGACGTCGAAACTATGGCTACACCTTC. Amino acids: CASSPLRGRRNYGYTF.

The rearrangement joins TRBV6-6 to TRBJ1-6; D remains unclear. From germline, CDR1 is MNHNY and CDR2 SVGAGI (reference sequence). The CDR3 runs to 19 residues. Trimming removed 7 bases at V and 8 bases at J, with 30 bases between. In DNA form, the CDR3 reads TGTGCCAGCAAGAATTTATACTTCGTCGGCTCCAAGGCAGATTCACCCCTCCACTTT. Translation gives CASKNLYFVGSKADSPLHF.

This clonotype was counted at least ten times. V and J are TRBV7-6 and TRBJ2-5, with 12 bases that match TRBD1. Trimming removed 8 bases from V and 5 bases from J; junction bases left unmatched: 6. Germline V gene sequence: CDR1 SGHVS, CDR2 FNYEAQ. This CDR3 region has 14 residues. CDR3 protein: CASSRDRGPETQYF. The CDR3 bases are TGTGCCAGCTCGCGGGACAGGGGGCCGGAGACCCAGTACTTC.

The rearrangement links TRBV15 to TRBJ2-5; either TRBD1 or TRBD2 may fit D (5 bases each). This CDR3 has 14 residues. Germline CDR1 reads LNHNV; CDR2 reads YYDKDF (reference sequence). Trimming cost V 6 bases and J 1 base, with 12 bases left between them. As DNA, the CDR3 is TGTGCCACCAGGGGACGTTGGCTCCAAGAGACCCAGTACTTC. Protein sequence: CATRGRWLQETQYF.

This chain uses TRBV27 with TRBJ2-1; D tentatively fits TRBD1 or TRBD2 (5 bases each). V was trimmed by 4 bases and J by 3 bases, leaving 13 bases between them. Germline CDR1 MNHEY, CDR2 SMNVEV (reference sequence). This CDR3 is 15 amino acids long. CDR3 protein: CASSSPRDVYNEQFF. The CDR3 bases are TGTGCCAGCAGTTCCCCCCGGGACGTCTACAATGAGCAGTTCTTC.

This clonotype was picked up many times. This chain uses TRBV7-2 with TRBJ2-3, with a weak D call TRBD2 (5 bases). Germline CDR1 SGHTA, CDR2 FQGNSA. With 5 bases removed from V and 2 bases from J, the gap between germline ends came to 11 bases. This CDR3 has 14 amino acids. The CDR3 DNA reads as TGTGCCAGCAGCCAAACTAGTACCACAGATACGCAGTATTTT. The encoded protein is CASSQTSTTDTQYF.

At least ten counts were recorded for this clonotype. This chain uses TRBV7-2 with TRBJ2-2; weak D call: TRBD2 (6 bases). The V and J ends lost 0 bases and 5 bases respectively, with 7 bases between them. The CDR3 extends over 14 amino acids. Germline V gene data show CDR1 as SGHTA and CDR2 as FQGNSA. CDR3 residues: CASSLARGTGELFF. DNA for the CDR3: TGTGCCAGCAGCTTAGCGCGGGGAACCGGGGAGCTGTTTTTT. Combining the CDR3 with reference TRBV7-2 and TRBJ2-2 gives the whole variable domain GAGVSQSPSNKVTEKGKDVELRCDPISGHTALYWYRQSLGQGLEFLIYFQGNSAPDKSGLPSDRFSAERTGGSVSTLTIQRTQQEDSAVYLCASSLARGTGELFFGEGSRLTVL.

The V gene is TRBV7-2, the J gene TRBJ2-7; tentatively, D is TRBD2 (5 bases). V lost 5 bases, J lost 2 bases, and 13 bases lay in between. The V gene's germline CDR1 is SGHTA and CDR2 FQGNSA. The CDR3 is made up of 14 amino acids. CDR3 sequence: CASSALSGPYEQYF. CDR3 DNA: TGTGCCAGCAGCGCCCTCAGCGGTCCCTACGAGCAGTACTTC.

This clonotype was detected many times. The CDR3 DNA sequence: TGTGCCAGCAGCTTCACCGGGCTGTATAATTCACCCCTCCACTTT. The encoded protein is CASSFTGLYNSPLHF. This sequence joins TRBV7-2 and TRBJ1-6; D gene uncertain. This CDR3 region has 15 residues. CDR1 and CDR2 from the germline V gene are SGHTA and FQGNSA. The ends were cut back, 3 bases at V and 4 bases at J, with 10 bases in the middle.

This CDR3 reads CASSVATGVGYTF. The CDR3 DNA is TGTGCCAGCAGCGTAGCGACAGGGGTTGGCTACACCTTC. This chain links TRBV9 with TRBJ1-2; 8 bases are shared with TRBD1. The V and J ends lost 0 bases and 7 bases, in that order; junction bases with no gene match: 2. Per the germline V gene, CDR1 is SGDLS and CDR2 is YYNGEE. The CDR3 totals 13 residues.

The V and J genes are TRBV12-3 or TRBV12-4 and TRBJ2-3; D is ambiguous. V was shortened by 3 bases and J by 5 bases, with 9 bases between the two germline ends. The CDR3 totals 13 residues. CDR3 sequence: CASSLSILDTQYF. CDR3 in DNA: TGTGCCAGCAGTTTGTCGATTTTAGATACGCAGTATTTT.

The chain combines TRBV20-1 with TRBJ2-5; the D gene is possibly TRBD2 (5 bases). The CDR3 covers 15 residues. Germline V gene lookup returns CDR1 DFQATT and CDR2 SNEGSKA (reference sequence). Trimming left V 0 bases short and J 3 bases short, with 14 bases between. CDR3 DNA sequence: TGCAGTGCTAGAGATCCCTACGGGAACAAAGAGACCCAGTACTTC. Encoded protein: CSARDPYGNKETQYF.

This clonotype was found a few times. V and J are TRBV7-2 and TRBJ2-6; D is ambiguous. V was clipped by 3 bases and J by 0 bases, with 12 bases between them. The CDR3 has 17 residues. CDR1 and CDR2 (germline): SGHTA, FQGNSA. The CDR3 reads CASSFQAYASGANVLTF. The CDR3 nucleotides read TGTGCCAGCAGCTTCCAGGCCTACGCCTCTGGGGCCAACGTCCTGACTTTC.